Described below is a single T cell receptor beta chain sequence and its context. Its antigen is as yet unknown. This sample stems from a study of blood T cells in healthy people across ages. As for the study in general: Capture via template switching afforded approximately one barcoded beta molecule per two T cells.

Study results and limitations: With naive T cell percentage, TCR beta diversity showed a strong correlation.

The use of a sample-barcoded 5' primer and a J-beta primer mix characterized a second PCR of about 6 to 12 cycles. TCRdb re-called the 5' RACE reads with MiXCR, one entry per CDR3 protein. The sample consists of approximately 1.5 million distinct CDR3 sequences, roughly 43% of them appearing once. Germline V CDR1 and CDR2: SQVTM, ANQGSEA. The CDR3 sequence is 11 residues long. V shed 7 bases and J 7 bases; nucleotides not matched to a gene: 5. The sequenced material came from blood. The chain couples TRBV29-1 to TRBJ1-2; 8 bases are shared with TRBD1. The sequence was collected from a woman aged 18-29 years in good health. The CDR3 reads CSAPTGAGYTF. In DNA form, the CDR3 reads TGCAGCGCACCGACAGGGGCTGGCTACACCTTC.